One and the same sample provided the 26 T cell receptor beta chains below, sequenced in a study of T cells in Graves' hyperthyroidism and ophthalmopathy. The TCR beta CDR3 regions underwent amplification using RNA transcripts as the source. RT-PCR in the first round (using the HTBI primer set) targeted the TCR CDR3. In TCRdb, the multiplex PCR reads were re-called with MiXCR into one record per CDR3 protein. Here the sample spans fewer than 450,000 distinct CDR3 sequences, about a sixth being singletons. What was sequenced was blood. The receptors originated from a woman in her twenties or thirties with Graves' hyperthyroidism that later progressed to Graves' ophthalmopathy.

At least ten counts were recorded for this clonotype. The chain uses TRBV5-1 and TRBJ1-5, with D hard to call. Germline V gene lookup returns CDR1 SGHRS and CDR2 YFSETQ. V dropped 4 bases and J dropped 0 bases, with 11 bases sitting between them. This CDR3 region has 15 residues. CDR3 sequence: CASSPWAGSNQPQHF. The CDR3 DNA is TGCGCCAGCAGCCCCTGGGCCGGTAGCAATCAGCCCCAGCATTTT.

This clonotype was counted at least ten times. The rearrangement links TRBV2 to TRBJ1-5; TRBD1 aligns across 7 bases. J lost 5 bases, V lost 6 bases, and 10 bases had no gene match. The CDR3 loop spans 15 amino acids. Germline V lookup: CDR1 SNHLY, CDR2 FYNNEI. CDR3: CASRATGVSYQPQHF. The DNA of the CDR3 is TGTGCCAGCAGGGCCACAGGGGTTTCTTATCAGCCCCAGCATTTT.

The CDR3 sequence is CASSPGPTTSLGYEQYF. CDR3 in DNA: TGTGCCAGCAGCCCGGGACCAACAACCTCCCTCGGTTACGAGCAGTACTTC. The chain employs TRBV3-1 and TRBJ2-7; D may match TRBD1 or TRBD2 (5 bases each). The germline gives CDR1 LGHDT, CDR2 YNNKEL (reference sequence). The CDR3 has 17 residues. The V and J ends lost 4 bases and 4 bases respectively, with 23 bases between them.

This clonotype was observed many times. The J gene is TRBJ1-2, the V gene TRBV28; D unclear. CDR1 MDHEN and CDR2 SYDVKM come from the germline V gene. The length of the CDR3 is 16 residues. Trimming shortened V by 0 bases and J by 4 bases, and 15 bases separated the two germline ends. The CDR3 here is CASSLWSTGATYGYTF. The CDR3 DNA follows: TGTGCCAGCAGTTTATGGTCCACCGGTGCCACCTATGGCTACACCTTC.

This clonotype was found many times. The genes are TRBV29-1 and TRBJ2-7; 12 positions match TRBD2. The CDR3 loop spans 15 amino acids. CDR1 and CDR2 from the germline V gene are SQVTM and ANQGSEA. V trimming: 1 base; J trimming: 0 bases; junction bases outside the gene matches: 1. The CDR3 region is CSVEGTSGTSYEQYF. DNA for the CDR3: TGCAGCGTTGAAGGGACTAGCGGGACCTCCTACGAGCAGTACTTC.

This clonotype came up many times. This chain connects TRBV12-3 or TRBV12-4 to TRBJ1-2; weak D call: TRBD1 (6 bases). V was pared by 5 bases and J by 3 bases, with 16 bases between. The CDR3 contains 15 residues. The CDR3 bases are TGTGCCAGCAGTCTCTCCGACGGACAGTACTATGGCTACACCTTC. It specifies CASSLSDGQYYGYTF.

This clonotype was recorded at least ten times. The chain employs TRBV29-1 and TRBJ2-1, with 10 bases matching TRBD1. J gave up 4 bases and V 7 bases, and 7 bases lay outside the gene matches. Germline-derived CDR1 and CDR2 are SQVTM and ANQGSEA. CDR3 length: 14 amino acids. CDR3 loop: CSATGTGVYNEQFF. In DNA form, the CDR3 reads TGCAGCGCGACCGGGACAGGGGTATACAATGAGCAGTTCTTC.

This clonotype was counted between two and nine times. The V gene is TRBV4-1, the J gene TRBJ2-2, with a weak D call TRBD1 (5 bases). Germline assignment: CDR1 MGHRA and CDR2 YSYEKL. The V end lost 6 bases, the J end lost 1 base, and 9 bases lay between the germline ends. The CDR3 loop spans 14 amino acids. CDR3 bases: TGCGCCAGCAGTCCACAGGAGAACACCGGGGAGCTGTTTTTT. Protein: CASSPQENTGELFF.

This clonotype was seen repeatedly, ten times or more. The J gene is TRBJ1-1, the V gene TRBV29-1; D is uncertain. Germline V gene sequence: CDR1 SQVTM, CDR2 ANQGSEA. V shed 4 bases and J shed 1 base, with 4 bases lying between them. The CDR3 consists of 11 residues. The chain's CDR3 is CSVVRNTEAFF. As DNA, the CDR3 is TGCAGCGTTGTCCGGAACACTGAAGCTTTCTTT.

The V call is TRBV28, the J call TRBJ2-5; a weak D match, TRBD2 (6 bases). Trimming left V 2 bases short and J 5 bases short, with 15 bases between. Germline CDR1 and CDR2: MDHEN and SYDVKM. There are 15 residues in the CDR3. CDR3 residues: CASSLLLEGGETQYF. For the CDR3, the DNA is TGTGCCAGCAGTTTACTCTTGGAAGGAGGGGAGACCCAGTACTTC.

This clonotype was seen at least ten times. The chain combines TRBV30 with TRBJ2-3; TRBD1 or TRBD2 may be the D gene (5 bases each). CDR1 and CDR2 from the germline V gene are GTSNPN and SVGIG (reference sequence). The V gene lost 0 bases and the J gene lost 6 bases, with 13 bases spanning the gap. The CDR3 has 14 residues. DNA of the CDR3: TGTGCCTGGAGTGTACTTGGGGGATCTGATACGCAGTATTTT. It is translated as CAWSVLGGSDTQYF. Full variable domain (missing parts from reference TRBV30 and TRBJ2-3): SQTIHQWPATLVQPVGSPLSLECTVEGTSNPNLYWYRQAAGRGLQLLFYSVGIGQISSEVPQNLSASRPQDRQFILSSKKLLLSDSGFYLCAWSVLGGSDTQYFGPGTRLTVL.

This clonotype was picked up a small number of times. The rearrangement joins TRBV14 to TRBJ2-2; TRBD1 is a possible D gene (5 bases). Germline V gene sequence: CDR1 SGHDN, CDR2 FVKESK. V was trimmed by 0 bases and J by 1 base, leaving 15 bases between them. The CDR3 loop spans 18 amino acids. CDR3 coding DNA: TGTGCCAGCAGCCAAGATCATGGACAAACGTTGAACACCGGGGAGCTGTTTTTT. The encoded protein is CASSQDHGQTLNTGELFF.

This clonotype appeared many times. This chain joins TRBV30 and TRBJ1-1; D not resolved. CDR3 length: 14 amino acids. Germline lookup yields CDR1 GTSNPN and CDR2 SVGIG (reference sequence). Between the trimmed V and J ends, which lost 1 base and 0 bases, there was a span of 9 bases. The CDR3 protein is CAWSDTSMNTEAFF. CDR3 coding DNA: TGTGCCTGGAGTGATACCTCAATGAACACTGAAGCTTTCTTT. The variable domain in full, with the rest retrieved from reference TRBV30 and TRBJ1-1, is SQTIHQWPATLVQPVGSPLSLECTVEGTSNPNLYWYRQAAGRGLQLLFYSVGIGQISSEVPQNLSASRPQDRQFILSSKKLLLSDSGFYLCAWSDTSMNTEAFFGQGTRLTVV.

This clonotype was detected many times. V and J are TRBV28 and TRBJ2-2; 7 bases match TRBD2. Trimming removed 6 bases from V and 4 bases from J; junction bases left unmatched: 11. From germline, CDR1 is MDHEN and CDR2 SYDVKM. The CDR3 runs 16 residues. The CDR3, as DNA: TGTGCCAGCAGACTGGGGGGGGGGGTGATCACCGGGGAGCTGTTTTTT. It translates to CASRLGGGVITGELFF. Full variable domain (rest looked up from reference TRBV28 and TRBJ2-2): DVKVTQSSRYLVKRTGEKVFLECVQDMDHENMFWYRQDPGLGLRLIYFSYDVKMKEKGDIPEGYSVSREKKERFSLILESASTNQTSMYLCASRLGGGVITGELFFGEGSRLTVL.

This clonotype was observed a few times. CDR3 amino acids: CAIPSGRAFRNTGELFF. CDR3 bases: TGTGCCATACCTAGCGGGAGGGCCTTTAGAAACACCGGGGAGCTGTTTTTT. This sequence joins TRBV7-2 and TRBJ2-2; TRBD2 matches 12 bases. Germline values: CDR1 SGHTA, CDR2 FQGNSA. V lost 10 bases and J lost 2; bases outside the gene matches: 11. This CDR3 comprises 17 residues.

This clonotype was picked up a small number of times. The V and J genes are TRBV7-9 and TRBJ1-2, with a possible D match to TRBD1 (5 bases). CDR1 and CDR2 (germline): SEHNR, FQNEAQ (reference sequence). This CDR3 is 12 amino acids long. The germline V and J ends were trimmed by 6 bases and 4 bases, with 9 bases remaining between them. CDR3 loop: CASRFGGYGYTF. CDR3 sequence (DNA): TGTGCCAGCAGATTCGGGGGCTATGGCTACACCTTC.

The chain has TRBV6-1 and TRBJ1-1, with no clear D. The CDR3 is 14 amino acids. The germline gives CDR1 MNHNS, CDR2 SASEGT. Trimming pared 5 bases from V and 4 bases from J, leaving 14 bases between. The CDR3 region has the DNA TGTGCCAGCAGTTCGACCCGGCGGGGCACTGAAGCTTTCTTT. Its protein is CASSSTRRGTEAFF.

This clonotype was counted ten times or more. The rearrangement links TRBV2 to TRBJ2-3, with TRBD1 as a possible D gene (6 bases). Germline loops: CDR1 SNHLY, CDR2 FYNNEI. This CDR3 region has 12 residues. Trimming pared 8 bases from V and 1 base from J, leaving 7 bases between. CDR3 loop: CASGGGTDTQYF. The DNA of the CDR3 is TGTGCCAGCGGGGGCGGCACAGATACGCAGTATTTT.

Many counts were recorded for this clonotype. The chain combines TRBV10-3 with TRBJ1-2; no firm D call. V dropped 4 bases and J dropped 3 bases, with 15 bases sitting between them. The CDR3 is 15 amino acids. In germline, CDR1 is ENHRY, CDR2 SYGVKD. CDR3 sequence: CAISGEFQAYYGYTF. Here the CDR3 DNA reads TGTGCCATCAGTGGTGAATTTCAGGCCTACTATGGCTACACCTTC.

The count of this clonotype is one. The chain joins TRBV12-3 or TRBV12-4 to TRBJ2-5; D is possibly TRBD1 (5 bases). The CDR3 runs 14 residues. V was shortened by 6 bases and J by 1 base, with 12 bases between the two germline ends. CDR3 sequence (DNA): TGTGCCAGCAGGCTAGACAGCGCCCAAGAGACCCAGTACTTC. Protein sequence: CASRLDSAQETQYF.

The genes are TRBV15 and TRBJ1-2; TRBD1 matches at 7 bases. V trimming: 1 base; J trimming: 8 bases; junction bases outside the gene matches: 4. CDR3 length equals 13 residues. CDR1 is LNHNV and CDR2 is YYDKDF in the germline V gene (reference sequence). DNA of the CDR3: TGTGCCACCAGCAGAGGACAGGGTGGGGGCTACACCTTC. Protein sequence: CATSRGQGGGYTF.

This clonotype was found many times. CDR3 amino acids: CASSGFGGEQETQYF. DNA for the CDR3: TGTGCCAGCAGTGGGTTCGGGGGGGAACAAGAGACCCAGTACTTC. The V gene is TRBV27, the J gene TRBJ2-5; TRBD2 matches 8 bases. Germline CDR1 MNHEY, CDR2 SMNVEV (reference sequence). With 5 bases clipped from V and 2 bases from J, the junction kept 7 bases outside the gene matches. This CDR3 spans 15 amino acids.

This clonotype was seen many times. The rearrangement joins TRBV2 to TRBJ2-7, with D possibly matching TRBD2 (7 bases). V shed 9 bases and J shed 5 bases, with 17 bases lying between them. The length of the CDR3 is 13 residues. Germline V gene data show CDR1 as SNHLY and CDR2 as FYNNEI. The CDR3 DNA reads TGTGCCAGGAGTCCTGCGGGGGCGGACGAGCAGTACTTC. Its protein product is CARSPAGADEQYF.

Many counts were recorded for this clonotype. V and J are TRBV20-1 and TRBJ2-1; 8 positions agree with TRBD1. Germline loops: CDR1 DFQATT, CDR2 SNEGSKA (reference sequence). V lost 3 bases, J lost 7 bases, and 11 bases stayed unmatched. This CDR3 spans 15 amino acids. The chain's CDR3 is CSASGTGTLANEQFF. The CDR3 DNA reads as TGCAGTGCTAGCGGGACAGGAACCTTGGCTAATGAGCAGTTCTTC.

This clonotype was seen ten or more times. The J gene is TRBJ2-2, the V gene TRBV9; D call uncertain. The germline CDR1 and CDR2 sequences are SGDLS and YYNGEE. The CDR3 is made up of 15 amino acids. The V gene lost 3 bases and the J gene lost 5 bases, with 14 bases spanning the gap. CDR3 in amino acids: CASSATTYTTGELFF. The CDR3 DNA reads TGTGCCAGCAGCGCCACGACATACACAACCGGGGAGCTGTTTTTT. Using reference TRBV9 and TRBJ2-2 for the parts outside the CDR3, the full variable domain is DSGVTQTPKHLITATGQRVTLRCSPRSGDLSVYWYQQSLDQGLQFLIQYYNGEERAKGNILERFSAQQFPDLHSELNLSSLELGDSALYFCASSATTYTTGELFFGEGSRLTVL.

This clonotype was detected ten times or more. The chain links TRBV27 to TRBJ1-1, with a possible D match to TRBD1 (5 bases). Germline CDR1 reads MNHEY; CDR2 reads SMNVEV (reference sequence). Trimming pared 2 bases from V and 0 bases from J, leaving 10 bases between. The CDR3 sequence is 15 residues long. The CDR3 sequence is CASSLQPGLNTEAFF. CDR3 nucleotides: TGTGCCAGCAGTTTACAGCCGGGGCTGAACACTGAAGCTTTCTTT.